This TCR beta chain comes out of a study of identical twins. The study, taken as a whole, reports: Partly confounded zero-insertion analyses could result from invariant MAIT and iNKT cells. Insertions were fewer in abundant cord blood beta clonotypes, whereas memory repertoires showed none of this pattern.

V dropped 4 bases and J dropped 4; count of bases not matched to a gene: 9. Germline-derived CDR1 and CDR2 are SGHVS and FQNEAQ. This CDR3 contains 15 residues. TCRdb re-analysed the 5' RACE reads in MiXCR, keeping a single row per CDR3 protein. The sample consists of around 480,000 distinct CDR3 sequences, roughly an eighth of them appearing once. The sample holds a few counts of this clonotype. Antigen: not known. This same sample was also taken into another study, of yellow fever vaccine responses in identical twins.

Sequencing was carried out using CD4+ T cells sorted from blood. The rearrangement uses TRBV7-8 and TRBJ2-5; 7 nucleotides line up with TRBD2. The receptor comes from a woman aged 18 to 35 in good health. CDR3 in DNA: TGTGCCAGCAGCTCCAGAACAGGCGGGGGAGAGACCCAGTACTTC. Amino acid sequence: CASSSRTGGGETQYF.